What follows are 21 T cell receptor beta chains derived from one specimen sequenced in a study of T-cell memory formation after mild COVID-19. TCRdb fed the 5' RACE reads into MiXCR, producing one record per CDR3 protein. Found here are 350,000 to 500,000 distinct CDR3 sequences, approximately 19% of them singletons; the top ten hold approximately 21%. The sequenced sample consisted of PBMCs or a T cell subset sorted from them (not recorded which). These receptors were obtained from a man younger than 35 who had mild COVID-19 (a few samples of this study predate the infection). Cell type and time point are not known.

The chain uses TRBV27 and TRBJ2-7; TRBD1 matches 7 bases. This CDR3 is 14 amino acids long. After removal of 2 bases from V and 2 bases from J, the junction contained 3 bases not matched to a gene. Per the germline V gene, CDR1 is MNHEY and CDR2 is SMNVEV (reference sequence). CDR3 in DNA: TGTGCCAGCAGTTTAGGGACAGTCACCTACGAGCAGTACTTC. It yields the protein CASSLGTVTYEQYF.

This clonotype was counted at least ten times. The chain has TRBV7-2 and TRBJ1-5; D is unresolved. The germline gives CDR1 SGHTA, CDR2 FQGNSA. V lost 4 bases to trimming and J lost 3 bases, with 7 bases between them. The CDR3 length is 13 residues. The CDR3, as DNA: TGTGCCAGCAGCTCGGACTACAATCAGCCCCAGCATTTT. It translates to CASSSDYNQPQHF.

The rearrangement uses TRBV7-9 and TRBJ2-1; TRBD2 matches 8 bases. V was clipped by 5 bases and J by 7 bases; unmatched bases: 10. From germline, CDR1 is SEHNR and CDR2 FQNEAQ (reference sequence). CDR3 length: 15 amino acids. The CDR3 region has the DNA TGTGCCAGCAGCCCCCTTAGCGGGGTAAGGAATGAGCAGTTCTTC. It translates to CASSPLSGVRNEQFF.

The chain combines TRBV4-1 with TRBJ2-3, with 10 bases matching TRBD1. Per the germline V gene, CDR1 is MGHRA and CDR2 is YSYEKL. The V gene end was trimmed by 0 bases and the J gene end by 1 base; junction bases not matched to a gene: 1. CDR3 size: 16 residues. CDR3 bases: TGCGCCAGCAGCCAAGATGGGACAGGGGGCACAGATACGCAGTATTTT. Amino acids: CASSQDGTGGTDTQYF.

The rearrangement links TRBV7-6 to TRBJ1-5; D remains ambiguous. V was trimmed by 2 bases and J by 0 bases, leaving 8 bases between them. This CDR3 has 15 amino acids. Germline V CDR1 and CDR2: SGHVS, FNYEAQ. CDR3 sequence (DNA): TGTGCCAGCAGCTTATACGAGTATAGCAATCAGCCCCAGCATTTT. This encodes CASSLYEYSNQPQHF.

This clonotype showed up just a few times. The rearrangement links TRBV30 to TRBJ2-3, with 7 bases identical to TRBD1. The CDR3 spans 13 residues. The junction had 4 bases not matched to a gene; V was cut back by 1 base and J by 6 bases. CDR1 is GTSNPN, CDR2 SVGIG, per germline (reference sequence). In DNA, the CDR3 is TGTGCCTGGAGTGAGGGGGCCATGGATACGCAGTATTTT. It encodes CAWSEGAMDTQYF.

The CDR3 DNA follows: TGTGCCAGCAGCTTGGGCGGGGAGGTCTACAATGAGCAGTTCTTC. As protein: CASSLGGEVYNEQFF. This chain links TRBV5-5 with TRBJ2-1; D possibly corresponds to TRBD2 (6 bases). Germline CDR1 SGHKS, CDR2 YYEKEE (reference sequence). V lost 0 bases to trimming and J lost 3 bases, with 10 bases between them. The CDR3 is 15 residues long.

The CDR3 DNA sequence: TGTGCCATCAGAGGTCGTGGCTCTATGTCCAGCACAGATACGCAGTATTTT. Protein product: CAIRGRGSMSSTDTQYF. V usage is TRBV10-3 and J usage is TRBJ2-3; D unresolved. In germline, CDR1 is ENHRY, CDR2 SYGVKD. Trimming took 6 bases from V and 0 from J, leaving 19 bases between them. The length of the CDR3 is 17 residues.

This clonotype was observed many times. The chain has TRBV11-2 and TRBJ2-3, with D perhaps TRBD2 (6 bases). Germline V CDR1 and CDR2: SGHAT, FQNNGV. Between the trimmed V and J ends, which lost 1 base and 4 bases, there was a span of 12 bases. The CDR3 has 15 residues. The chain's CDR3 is CASSLVGRAPDTQYF. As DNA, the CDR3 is TGTGCCAGCAGCTTAGTCGGGAGAGCCCCAGATACGCAGTATTTT.

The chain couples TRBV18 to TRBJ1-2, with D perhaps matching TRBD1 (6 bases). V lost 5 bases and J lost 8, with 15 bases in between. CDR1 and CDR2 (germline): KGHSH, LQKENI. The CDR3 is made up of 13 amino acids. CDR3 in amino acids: CASSSGQNQGYTF. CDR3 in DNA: TGTGCCAGCTCATCAGGACAGAACCAAGGCTACACCTTC.

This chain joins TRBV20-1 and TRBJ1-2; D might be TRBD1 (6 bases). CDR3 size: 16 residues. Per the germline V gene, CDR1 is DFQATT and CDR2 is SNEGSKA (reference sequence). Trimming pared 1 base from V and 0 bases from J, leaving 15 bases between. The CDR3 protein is CSARVGAPRANYGYTF. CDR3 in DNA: TGCAGTGCTAGAGTGGGGGCCCCAAGAGCTAACTATGGCTACACCTTC.

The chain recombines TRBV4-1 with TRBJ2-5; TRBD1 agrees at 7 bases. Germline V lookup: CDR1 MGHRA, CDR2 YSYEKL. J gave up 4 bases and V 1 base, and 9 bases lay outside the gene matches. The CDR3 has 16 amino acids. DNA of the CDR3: TGCGCCAGCAGCCAAGTACCAGGGGGACGGGGAGAGACCCAGTACTTC. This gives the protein CASSQVPGGRGETQYF.

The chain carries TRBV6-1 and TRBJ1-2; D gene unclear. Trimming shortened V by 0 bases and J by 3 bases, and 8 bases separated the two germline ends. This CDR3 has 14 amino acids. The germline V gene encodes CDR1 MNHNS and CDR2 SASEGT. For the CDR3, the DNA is TGTGCCAGCAGTGAAGCCTCCGGCTACTATGGCTACACCTTC. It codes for CASSEASGYYGYTF.

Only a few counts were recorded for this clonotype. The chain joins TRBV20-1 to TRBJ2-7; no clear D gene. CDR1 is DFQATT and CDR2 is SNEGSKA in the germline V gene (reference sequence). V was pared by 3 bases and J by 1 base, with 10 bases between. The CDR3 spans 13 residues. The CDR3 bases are TGCAGTGCTAGCGTGCCTCGGTCCTACGAGCAGTACTTC. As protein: CSASVPRSYEQYF.

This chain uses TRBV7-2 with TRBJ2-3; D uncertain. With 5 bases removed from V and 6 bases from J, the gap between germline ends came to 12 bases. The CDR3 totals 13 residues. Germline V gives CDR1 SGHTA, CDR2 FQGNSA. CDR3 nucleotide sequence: TGTGCCAGCAGCCCAATCTTGGGCGATACGCAGTATTTT. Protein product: CASSPILGDTQYF.

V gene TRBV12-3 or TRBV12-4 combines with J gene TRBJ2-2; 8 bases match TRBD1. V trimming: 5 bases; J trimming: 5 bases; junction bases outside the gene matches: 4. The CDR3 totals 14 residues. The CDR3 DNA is TGTGCCAGCAGTACGACAGGGGTTACCGGGGAGCTGTTTTTT. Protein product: CASSTTGVTGELFF.

This CDR3 is CAIKAGDQETQYF. The CDR3 DNA is TGTGCCATCAAGGCGGGGGATCAAGAGACCCAGTACTTC. The V call is TRBV10-3, the J call TRBJ2-5; TRBD2 matches at 7 bases. Germline-derived CDR1 and CDR2 are ENHRY and SYGVKD. The CDR3 spans 13 residues. V was pared by 7 bases and J by 2 bases, with 4 bases of the junction left unmatched.

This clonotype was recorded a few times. CDR3 amino acids: CASSREGADTQYF. The CDR3 DNA follows: TGCGCCAGCAGTCGGGAGGGGGCAGATACGCAGTATTTT. This chain links TRBV10-1 with TRBJ2-3, with 8 bases fitting TRBD2. Germline CDR1 and CDR2: WNHNN and SYGVQD (reference sequence). V was clipped by 5 bases and J by 4 bases; unmatched bases: 2. CDR3 size: 13 residues.

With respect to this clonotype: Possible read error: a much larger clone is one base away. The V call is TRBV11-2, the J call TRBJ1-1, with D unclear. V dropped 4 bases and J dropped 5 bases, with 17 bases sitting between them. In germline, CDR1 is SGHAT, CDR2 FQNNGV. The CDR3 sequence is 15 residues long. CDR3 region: CASSYIYSGLTEAFF. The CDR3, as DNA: TGTGCCAGCAGCTATATATACAGTGGATTGACTGAAGCTTTCTTT.

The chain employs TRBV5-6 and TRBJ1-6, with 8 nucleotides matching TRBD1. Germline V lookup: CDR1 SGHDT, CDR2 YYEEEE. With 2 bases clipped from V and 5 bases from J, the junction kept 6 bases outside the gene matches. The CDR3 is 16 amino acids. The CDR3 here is CASSLTGTGDNSPLHF. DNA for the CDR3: TGTGCCAGCAGCTTAACTGGGACAGGTGATAATTCACCCCTCCACTTT. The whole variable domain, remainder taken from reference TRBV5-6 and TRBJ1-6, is DAGVTQSPTHLIKTRGQQVTLRCSPKSGHDTVSWYQQALGQGPQFIFQYYEEEERQRGNFPDRFSGHQFPNYSSELNVNALLLGDSALYLCASSLTGTGDNSPLHFGNGTRLTVT.

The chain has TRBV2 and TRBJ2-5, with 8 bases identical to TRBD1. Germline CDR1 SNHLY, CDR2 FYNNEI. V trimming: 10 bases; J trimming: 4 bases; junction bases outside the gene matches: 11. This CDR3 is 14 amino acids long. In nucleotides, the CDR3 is TGTGCCACCCGGGGTACCGACAGGGGAGAGACCCAGTACTTC. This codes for CATRGTDRGETQYF.